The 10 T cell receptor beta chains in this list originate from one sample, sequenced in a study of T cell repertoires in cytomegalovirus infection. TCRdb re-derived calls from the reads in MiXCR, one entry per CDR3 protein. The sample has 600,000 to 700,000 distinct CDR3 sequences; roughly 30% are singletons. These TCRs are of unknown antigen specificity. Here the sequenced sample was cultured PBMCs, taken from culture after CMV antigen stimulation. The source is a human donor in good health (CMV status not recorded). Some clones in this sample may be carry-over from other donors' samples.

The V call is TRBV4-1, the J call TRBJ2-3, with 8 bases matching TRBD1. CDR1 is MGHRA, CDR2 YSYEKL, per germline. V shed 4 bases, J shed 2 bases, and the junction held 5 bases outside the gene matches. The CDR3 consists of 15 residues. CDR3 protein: CASSPRDRHTDTQYF. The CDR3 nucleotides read TGCGCCAGCAGCCCCCGGGACAGGCACACAGATACGCAGTATTTT.

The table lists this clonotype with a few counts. The CDR3 is CASSHRRTDNEKLFF. CDR3 nucleotides: TGTGCCAGCAGTCATCGACGGACCGATAATGAAAAACTGTTTTTT. This chain links TRBV6-2 or TRBV6-3 with TRBJ1-4, with D hard to call. Between the trimmed V and J ends, which lost 5 bases and 4 bases, there was a span of 14 bases. CDR1 and CDR2 (germline): MNHEY, SVGEGT. The CDR3 consists of 15 residues.

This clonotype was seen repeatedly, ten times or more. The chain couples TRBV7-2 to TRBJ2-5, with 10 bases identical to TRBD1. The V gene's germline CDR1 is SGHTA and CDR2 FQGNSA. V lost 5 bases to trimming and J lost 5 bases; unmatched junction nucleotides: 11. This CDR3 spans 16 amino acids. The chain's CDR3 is CASSPTSRDRGETQYF. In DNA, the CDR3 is TGTGCCAGCAGCCCCACGTCCCGGGACAGGGGTGAGACCCAGTACTTC. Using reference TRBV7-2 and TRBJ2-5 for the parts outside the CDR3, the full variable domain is GAGVSQSPSNKVTEKGKDVELRCDPISGHTALYWYRQSLGQGLEFLIYFQGNSAPDKSGLPSDRFSAERTGGSVSTLTIQRTQQEDSAVYLCASSPTSRDRGETQYFGPGTRLLVL.

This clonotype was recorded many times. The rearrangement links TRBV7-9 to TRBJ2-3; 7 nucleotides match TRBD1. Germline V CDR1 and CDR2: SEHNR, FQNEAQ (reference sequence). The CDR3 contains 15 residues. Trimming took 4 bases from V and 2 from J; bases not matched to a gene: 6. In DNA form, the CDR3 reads TGTGCCAGCAGCTCCGGACAGGTGGTCACAGATACGCAGTATTTT. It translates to CASSSGQVVTDTQYF.

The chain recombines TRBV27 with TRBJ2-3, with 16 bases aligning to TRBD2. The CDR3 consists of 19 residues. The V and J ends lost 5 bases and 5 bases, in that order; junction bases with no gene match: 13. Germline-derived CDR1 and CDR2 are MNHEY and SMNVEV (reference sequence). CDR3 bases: TGTGCCAGCAGTCCATCCCCGGGACTAGCGGGAGGGCCTGGAGATACGCAGTATTTT. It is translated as CASSPSPGLAGGPGDTQYF.

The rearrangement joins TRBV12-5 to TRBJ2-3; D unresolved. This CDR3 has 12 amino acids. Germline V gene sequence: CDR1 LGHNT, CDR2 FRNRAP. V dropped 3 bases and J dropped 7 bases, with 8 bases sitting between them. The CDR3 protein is CASGFGPNTQYF. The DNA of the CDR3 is TGTGCTAGTGGTTTCGGGCCAAATACGCAGTATTTT.

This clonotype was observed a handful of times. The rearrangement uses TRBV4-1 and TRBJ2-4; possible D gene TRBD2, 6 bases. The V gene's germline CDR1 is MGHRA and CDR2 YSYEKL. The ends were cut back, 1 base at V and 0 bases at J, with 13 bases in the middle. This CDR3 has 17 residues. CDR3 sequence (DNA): TGCGCCAGCAGCCAAGTGGGGAGGACCTTAGCCAAAAACATTCAGTACTTC. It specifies CASSQVGRTLAKNIQYF.

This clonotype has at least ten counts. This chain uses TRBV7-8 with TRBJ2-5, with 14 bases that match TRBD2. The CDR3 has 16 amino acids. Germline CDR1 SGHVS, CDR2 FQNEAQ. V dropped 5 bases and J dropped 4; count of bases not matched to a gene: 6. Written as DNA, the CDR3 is TGTGCCAGCAGCCCCTCGACTAGCGGGGGGGGAGAGACCCAGTACTTC. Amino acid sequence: CASSPSTSGGGETQYF.

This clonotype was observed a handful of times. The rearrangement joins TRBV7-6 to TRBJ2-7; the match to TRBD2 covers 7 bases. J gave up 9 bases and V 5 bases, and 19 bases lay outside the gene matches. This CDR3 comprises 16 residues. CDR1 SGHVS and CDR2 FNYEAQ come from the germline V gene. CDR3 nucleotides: TGTGCCAGCAGCCGGGTGAGGGCGGGAGTCCGATCCGTGCAGTACTTC. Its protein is CASSRVRAGVRSVQYF.

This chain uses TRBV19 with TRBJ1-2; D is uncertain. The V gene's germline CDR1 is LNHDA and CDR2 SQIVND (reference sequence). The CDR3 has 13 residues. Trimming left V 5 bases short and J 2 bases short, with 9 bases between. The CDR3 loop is CASSDGYNYGYTF. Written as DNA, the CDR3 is TGTGCCAGTAGTGACGGATACAACTATGGCTACACCTTC. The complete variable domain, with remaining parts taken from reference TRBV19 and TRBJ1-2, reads DGGITQSPKYLFRKEGQNVTLSCEQNLNHDAMYWYRQDPGQGLRLIYYSQIVNDFQKGDIAEGYSVSREKKESFPLTVTSAQKNPTAFYLCASSDGYNYGYTFGSGTRLTVV.